This T cell receptor beta chain comes out of a study of CD8+CD57+ T cells in acquired aplastic anemia. For the study at large: Sorted CD4+ and CD8+ cells yielded DNA averaging approximately 3 ug. Study findings and constraints: Comparison of patients with controls identified roughly 27 shared CD8+ CDR3 sequences.

Trimming left V 6 bases short and J 2 bases short, with 10 bases between. This CDR3 is 13 amino acids long. CDR1 and CDR2 from the germline V gene are SGDLS and YYNGEE. This clonotype showed up many times. Antigen unknown. Genomic DNA constituted the template upon which TCR beta VDJ and CDR3 profiling was performed. TCRdb processed the reads anew with MiXCR; each CDR3 protein has one entry. The data show about 110,000 distinct CDR3 sequences, with approximately 48% seen just once and roughly 31% held by the top ten. J is TRBJ2-3 and V is TRBV9, with D unclear. Input material: sorted CD4+, CD8+, or CD8+CD57+ T cells (not recorded which) from PBMCs. The TCR comes from a human donor in good health, serving as a control. The CDR3 here is CASNYGPTDTQYF. DNA of the CDR3: TGTGCCAGCAACTACGGGCCCACAGATACGCAGTATTTT.